This TCR beta chain was captured in a study of shared clonotypes between healthy human individuals. Among the donors, all were Caucasian adults who lived in Nashville, Tennessee. Points from the study as a whole: Tissues were not sampled, only blood, and their repertoires likely differ.

Authors' processing steps: ImmunoSEQ gave junction-only sequences without quality scores, so filtering differed. Assay used: immunoSEQ multiplex PCR; TCRdb lists only in-frame clones, some missing. The DNA was the basis for D and trimming; V, J and clone size are from that table. The top ten clones hold over 1.5% of a sample with hundreds of thousands of clones, approximately 79% of them seen once. The CDR3 runs to 15 residues. Unmatched junction bases numbered 11, after V lost 3 bases and J lost 6 bases. From germline, CDR1 is SGHRS and CDR2 YFSETQ. This clone showed up just a few times. Its target is not known.

Sequenced material: memory CD4+ T cells sorted from blood. Subset meaning: CD45RA-negative fraction. This TCR derives from a woman aged 30 to 39 in good health. The rearrangement joins TRBV5-1 to TRBJ1-1, with 7 nucleotides matching TRBD1. The CDR3 sequence is CASSSGHRGVPEAFF. The CDR3 DNA is TGCGCCAGCAGCTCGGGTCACAGGGGTGTCCCTGAAGCTTTCTTT. The complete variable domain, with remaining parts taken from reference TRBV5-1 and TRBJ1-1, reads KAGVTQTPRYLIKTRGQQVTLSCSPISGHRSVSWYQQTPGQGLQFLFEYFSETQRNKGNFPGRFSGRQFSNSRSEMNVSTLELGDSALYLCASSSGHRGVPEAFFGQGTRLTVV.